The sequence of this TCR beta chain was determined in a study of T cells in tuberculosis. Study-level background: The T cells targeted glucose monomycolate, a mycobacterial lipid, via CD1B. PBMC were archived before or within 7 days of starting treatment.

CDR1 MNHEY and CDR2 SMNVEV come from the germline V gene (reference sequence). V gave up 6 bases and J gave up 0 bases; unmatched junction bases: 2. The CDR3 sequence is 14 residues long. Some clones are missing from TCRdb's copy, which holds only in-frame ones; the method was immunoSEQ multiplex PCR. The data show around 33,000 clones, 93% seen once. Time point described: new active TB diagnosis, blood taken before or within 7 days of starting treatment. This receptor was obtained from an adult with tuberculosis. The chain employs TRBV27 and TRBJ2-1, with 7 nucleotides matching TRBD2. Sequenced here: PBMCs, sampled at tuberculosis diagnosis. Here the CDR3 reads CASSLAVSYNEQFF. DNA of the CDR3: TGTGCCAGCAGCCTAGCGGTCTCCTACAATGAGCAGTTCTTC.